This passage covers 13 T cell receptor beta chains from one sample sequenced in a study of blood T cell repertoires in COVID-19. Data came from immunoSEQ multiplex PCR; TCRdb stores just in-frame clones and leaves some out. In the table there are 200,000 to 250,000 clones, around 87% of which are singletons. Sequencing was performed on PBMCs or T cells enriched from blood (not recorded which). These receptor sequences come from a woman aged 45-65 years who had recovered from COVID-19.

This clone came up once. The chain couples TRBV28 to TRBJ2-7; a possible D gene is TRBD1 (5 bases). Trimming left V 1 base short and J 3 bases short, with 16 bases between. The germline CDR1 and CDR2 sequences are MDHEN and SYDVKM. This CDR3 spans 16 amino acids. The CDR3: CASSLLMGPGYYEQYF. DNA of the CDR3: TGTGCCAGCAGTTTATTAATGGGGCCTGGCTACTACGAGCAGTACTTC.

This rearrangement joins TRBV10-3 to TRBJ1-4; 8 bases agree with TRBD1. V gave up 2 bases and J gave up 5 bases; unmatched junction bases: 7. The CDR3 sequence is 16 residues long. Germline lookup yields CDR1 ENHRY and CDR2 SYGVKD. The chain's CDR3 is CAISENRGDLNEKLFF. Here the CDR3 DNA reads TGTGCCATCAGTGAGAACAGGGGGGATTTAAATGAAAAACTGTTTTTT.

The chain is built from TRBV6-2 or TRBV6-3 and TRBJ1-1; TRBD1 agrees at 8 bases. CDR1 and CDR2 from the germline V gene are MNHEY and SVGEGT. The CDR3 loop spans 15 amino acids. Losses at the gene ends were 5 bases for V and 2 bases for J; bases not matched to a gene: 7. The CDR3 here is CASSAGQGTNTEAFF. CDR3 nucleotide sequence: TGTGCCAGCAGTGCCGGACAGGGAACTAACACTGAAGCTTTCTTT.

This rearrangement joins TRBV9 to TRBJ1-5; D is perhaps TRBD1 (6 bases). Trimming shortened V by 0 bases and J by 6 bases, and 13 bases separated the two germline ends. The CDR3 runs to 15 residues. The germline gives CDR1 SGDLS, CDR2 YYNGEE. The CDR3 region is CASSVDTGPGQPQHF. In DNA, the CDR3 is TGTGCCAGCAGCGTAGATACAGGGCCCGGTCAGCCCCAGCATTTT.

The chain joins TRBV9 to TRBJ2-5; D unclear. CDR3 length: 13 residues. The V and J ends lost 2 bases and 7 bases respectively, with 12 bases between them. Germline CDR1 reads SGDLS; CDR2 reads YYNGEE. This CDR3 is CASSVSLEATQYF. The DNA for the CDR3 is TGTGCCAGCAGCGTTAGTCTAGAGGCGACCCAGTACTTC.

Note on this clone: The same CDR3 is also encoded by other DNA sequences in this sample. This chain connects TRBV28 to TRBJ1-2, with D maybe TRBD1 (6 bases). CDR3 length: 14 residues. Germline assignment: CDR1 MDHEN and CDR2 SYDVKM. V lost 0 bases to trimming and J lost 4 bases, with 9 bases between them. In DNA form, the CDR3 reads TGTGCCAGCAGTTTATGGACAGGTAGCTATGGCTACACCTTC. As protein: CASSLWTGSYGYTF.

This chain connects TRBV2 to TRBJ1-5; TRBD1 agrees at 8 bases. The CDR3 has 13 amino acids. Germline V gene sequence: CDR1 SNHLY, CDR2 FYNNEI. J lost 4 bases, V lost 7 bases, and 3 bases had no gene match. This chain's CDR3 is CASNYRGNQPQHF. The DNA of the CDR3 is TGTGCCAGCAACTACAGGGGGAATCAGCCCCAGCATTTT.

This clone was counted only a few times. The CDR3 coding sequence is TGTGCCAGCAGCTTAGGGACATTTAATGGGTTCTTC. Amino acids: CASSLGTFNGFF. V gene TRBV7-8 combines with J gene TRBJ2-1; a weak D match, TRBD1 (5 bases). The V end was cut by 1 base, the J end by 15 bases, with 13 bases between. This CDR3 is built from 12 residues. CDR1 and CDR2 (germline): SGHVS, FQNEAQ.

This chain joins TRBV28 and TRBJ1-2; 7 nucleotides line up with TRBD1. CDR1 MDHEN and CDR2 SYDVKM come from the germline V gene. The CDR3 has 15 amino acids. V trimming: 1 base; J trimming: 5 bases; junction bases outside the gene matches: 7. The CDR3 loop is CASSLYSGTDYGYTF. The CDR3 DNA follows: TGTGCCAGCAGTTTATACTCCGGGACAGATTATGGCTACACCTTC.

This chain links TRBV3-1 (or the pseudogene TRBV3-2) with TRBJ1-1; D is ambiguous. Germline CDR1 reads LGHDT; CDR2 reads YNNKEL (reference sequence). V was cut by 1 base and J by 2 bases, with 8 bases left in between. The length of the CDR3 is 14 residues. In DNA, the CDR3 is TGTGCCAGCAGCCAAGGACTGATAAACACTGAAGCTTTCTTT. Protein sequence: CASSQGLINTEAFF.

The chain has TRBV30 and TRBJ1-1; 11 bases agree with TRBD1. V lost 0 bases to trimming and J lost 4 bases; unmatched junction nucleotides: 1. The CDR3 sequence is 14 residues long. Germline V CDR1 and CDR2: GTSNPN, SVGIG (reference sequence). The DNA for the CDR3 is TGTGCCTGGAGTGTTGGGACAGGGGGCACTGAAGCTTTCTTT. It encodes CAWSVGTGGTEAFF.

Only one count was recorded for this clone. V usage is TRBV15 and J usage is TRBJ2-1; 10 bases line up with TRBD2. The CDR3 is 17 amino acids. The J segment lost 9 bases and the V segment lost 0 bases, leaving 11 bases of the junction unmatched. Germline CDR1 reads LNHNV; CDR2 reads YYDKDF (reference sequence). CDR3 residues: CATSRDLSGRARGEQFF. Written as DNA, the CDR3 is TGTGCCACCAGCAGAGATCTGAGCGGGAGGGCCCGCGGTGAGCAGTTCTTC.

The rearrangement links TRBV11-2 to TRBJ2-1; tentative D call: TRBD2 (5 bases). CDR3 size: 16 residues. Trimming took off 2 bases at V and 7 bases at J, with 18 bases between the two ends. CDR1 SGHAT and CDR2 FQNNGV come from the germline V gene. CDR3 DNA sequence: TGTGCCAGCAGCTTAACCCGGCTAGCTAGTTTTAATGAGCAGTTCTTC. Translation: CASSLTRLASFNEQFF.